This TCR beta chain stems from a study of molecular identifiers for immune sequencing clone quantification. Study outcomes and limitations: Underestimated sizes of highly expanded clones could result from identical TCR molecules that share a barcode. Effector cells had over 99% of their molecules in clones above 20 RNA copies, while naive cells had under 1%.

This clonotype came up a few times. What it binds is not known. Generation of bulk TCR libraries relied on previously described methods and listed TCR primers. A single record per CDR3 protein comes from TCRdb applying MiXCR to the PCR reads. The data show roughly 630,000 distinct CDR3 sequences, around 25% seen once. The specimen sequenced was naive CD8+ T cells from blood, with Jurkat cell RNA spiked in. As for subset: FACS-sorted CD8+CD4-CCR7+CD45RA+ naive T cells. The receptor was derived from a human donor in good health. Some libraries in this study had Jurkat cell RNA spiked in.

The CDR3 here is CSVDESGNYGYTF. DNA of the CDR3: TGCAGCGTTGATGAGTCAGGCAACTATGGCTACACCTTC. J is TRBJ1-2 and V is TRBV29-1, with D uncertain. Per germline, CDR1 SQVTM and CDR2 ANQGSEA. V was pared by 3 bases and J by 2 bases, with 10 bases between. The CDR3 runs to 13 residues.